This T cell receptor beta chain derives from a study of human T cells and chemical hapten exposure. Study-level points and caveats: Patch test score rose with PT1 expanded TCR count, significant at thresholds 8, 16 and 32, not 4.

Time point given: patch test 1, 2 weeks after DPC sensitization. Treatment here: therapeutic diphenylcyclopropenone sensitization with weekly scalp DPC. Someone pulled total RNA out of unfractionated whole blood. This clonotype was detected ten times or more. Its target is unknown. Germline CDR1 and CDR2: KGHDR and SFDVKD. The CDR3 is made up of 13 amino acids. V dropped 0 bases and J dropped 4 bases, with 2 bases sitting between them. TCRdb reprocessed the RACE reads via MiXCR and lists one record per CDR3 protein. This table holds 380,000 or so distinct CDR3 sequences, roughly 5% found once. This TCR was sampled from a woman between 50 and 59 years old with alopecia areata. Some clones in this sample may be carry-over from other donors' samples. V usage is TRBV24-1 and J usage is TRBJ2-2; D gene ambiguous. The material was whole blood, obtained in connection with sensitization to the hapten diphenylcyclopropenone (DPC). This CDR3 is CATSDLGTGELFF. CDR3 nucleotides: TGTGCCACCAGTGATTTGGGCACCGGGGAGCTGTTTTTT.